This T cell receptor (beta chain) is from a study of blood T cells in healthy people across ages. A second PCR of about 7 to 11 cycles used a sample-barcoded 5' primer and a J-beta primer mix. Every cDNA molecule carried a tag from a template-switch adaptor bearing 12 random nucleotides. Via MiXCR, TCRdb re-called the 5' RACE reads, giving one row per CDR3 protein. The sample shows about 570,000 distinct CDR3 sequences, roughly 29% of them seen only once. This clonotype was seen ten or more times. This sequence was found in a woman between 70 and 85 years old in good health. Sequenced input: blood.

The CDR3 DNA reads as TGTGCCACCAGTGACCCGGACCTACAAGAGACCCAGTACTTC. Translating it yields CATSDPDLQETQYF. This sequence joins TRBV24-1 and TRBJ2-5; no clear D gene. Germline V gives CDR1 KGHDR, CDR2 SFDVKD. The CDR3 covers 14 residues. Trimming left V 4 bases short and J 2 bases short, with 10 bases between.